Below, 26 T cell receptor beta chains from the same sample are listed, as sequenced in a study of T cells in Graves' hyperthyroidism and ophthalmopathy. TCR beta CDR3 regions were amplified from RNA transcripts. TCR CDR3 underwent first-round RT-PCR with the HTBI primer set. TCRdb reprocessed the multiplex PCR reads with MiXCR, giving one entry per CDR3 protein. In the table there are hundreds of thousands of distinct CDR3 sequences, around a sixth of which are singletons. Sequencing was carried out using blood. The receptors derive from a woman aged 18-29 years with Graves' hyperthyroidism that later progressed to Graves' ophthalmopathy.

This clonotype was seen repeatedly, ten times or more. This rearrangement joins TRBV6-1 to TRBJ2-7, with D possibly being TRBD1 (5 bases). V was trimmed by 5 bases and J by 2 bases, leaving 10 bases between them. This CDR3 spans 13 amino acids. Germline CDR1 reads MNHNS; CDR2 reads SASEGT. The CDR3 reads CASSYDRTYEQYF. The CDR3 nucleotides read TGTGCCAGCAGTTACGACAGAACCTACGAGCAGTACTTC.

This clonotype was detected once. The CDR3 DNA reads as TGTGCCATCAGTGAAACAGGGGATGGCTACACCTTC. Its translation is CAISETGDGYTF. V usage is TRBV10-3 and J usage is TRBJ1-2; TRBD1 matches 7 bases. CDR1 and CDR2 (germline): ENHRY, SYGVKD. With V trimmed by 3 bases and J by 6 bases, 1 base remained unmatched. The CDR3 contains 12 residues.

This clonotype was observed a handful of times. The chain links TRBV4-3 to TRBJ2-2, with D possibly being TRBD1 (5 bases). V lost 0 bases and J 3 bases, leaving 11 bases between the germline ends. This CDR3 region has 16 residues. CDR1 is LGHNA, CDR2 YSLEER, per germline. The CDR3 here is CASSQDGRAHTGELFF. CDR3 DNA: TGCGCCAGCAGCCAAGATGGCAGGGCCCACACCGGGGAGCTGTTTTTT.

A few counts support this clonotype. In DNA, the CDR3 is TGCAGTGCTAGACCCTGGGGAGGGGCAGTAGAGACCCAGTACTTC. It specifies CSARPWGGAVETQYF. The rearrangement links TRBV20-1 to TRBJ2-5, with TRBD2 matching 7 bases. With 2 bases clipped from V and 4 bases from J, the junction kept 10 bases outside the gene matches. The CDR3 runs 15 residues. Germline V gives CDR1 DFQATT, CDR2 SNEGSKA (reference sequence).

This clonotype was counted between two and nine times. The chain employs TRBV19 and TRBJ1-4, with D perhaps matching TRBD1 (5 bases). Trimming cost V 6 bases and J 4 bases, with 12 bases left between them. CDR1 is LNHDA, CDR2 SQIVND, per germline (reference sequence). The CDR3 has 14 residues. CDR3 sequence (DNA): TGTGCCAGTAGCCTCCGGGACGGTAATGAAAAACTGTTTTTT. Protein: CASSLRDGNEKLFF.

V is TRBV25-1 and J is TRBJ1-1; 9 nucleotides align to TRBD1. The CDR3 is 17 residues long. CDR1 and CDR2 (germline): MGHDK, SYGVNS. After removal of 8 bases from V and 0 bases from J, the junction contained 13 bases not matched to a gene. CDR3 residues: CASPCPRQGGMNTEAFF. The DNA for the CDR3 is TGTGCCAGCCCATGCCCCCGACAGGGGGGAATGAACACTGAAGCTTTCTTT.

With respect to this clonotype: The junction departs from the called germline gene at one end, perhaps through a read error. The chain carries TRBV7-9 and TRBJ2-7; TRBD2 aligns across 14 bases. CDR1 and CDR2 from the germline V gene are SEHNR and FQNEAQ (reference sequence). This CDR3 has 18 residues. In DNA form, the CDR3 reads TGCGCCAGCAGCGGGTCCGGGACTAGCGGGAGAGTGGCCTACGAGCAGTACTTC. This sequence encodes CASSGSGTSGRVAYEQYF.

This clonotype appeared many times. The chain combines TRBV11-2 with TRBJ2-3; D is perhaps TRBD1 or TRBD2 (7 bases each). Germline CDR1 reads SGHAT; CDR2 reads FQNNGV. The CDR3 is 17 residues long. Trimming removed 4 bases from V and 2 bases from J, with 19 bases in between. The CDR3 sequence is CASSSFAGGGYTDTQYF. The DNA of the CDR3 is TGTGCCAGCAGCTCCTTCGCAGGGGGGGGGTACACAGATACGCAGTATTTT. The full variable domain, its missing parts supplied by reference TRBV11-2 and TRBJ2-3, is EAGVAQSPRYKIIEKRQSVAFWCNPISGHATLYWYQQILGQGPKLLIQFQNNGVVDDSQLPKDRFSAERLKGVDSTLKIQPAKLEDSAVYLCASSSFAGGGYTDTQYFGPGTRLTVL.

In this sample, this clonotype turned up a few times. A much larger clone is a single base away; this may be a read error. V usage is TRBV7-8 and J usage is TRBJ2-1; D may be TRBD1 (6 bases). In germline, CDR1 is SGHVS, CDR2 FQNEAQ. The CDR3 has 15 amino acids. The CDR3 DNA reads TGTGCCAGCAGCACACAGGGTTTTTATTCGGATGAGCAGCTCTTC. It yields the protein CASSTQGFYSDEQLF.

Only a few counts were recorded for this clonotype. This chain joins TRBV29-1 and TRBJ1-5; perhaps TRBD1 as D (6 bases). Germline V gene lookup returns CDR1 SQVTM and CDR2 ANQGSEA. The CDR3 runs 13 residues. V was cut by 6 bases and J by 3 bases, with 12 bases left in between. CDR3 DNA sequence: TGCAGCGTCCAGACAGGCCTCAATCAGCCCCAGCATTTT. Amino acids: CSVQTGLNQPQHF.

In its sample, this clonotype was seen many times. J is TRBJ1-2 and V is TRBV7-2; D is possibly TRBD1 (5 bases). The V end was cut by 1 base, the J end by 8 bases, with 11 bases between. This CDR3 region has 13 residues. CDR1 and CDR2 (germline): SGHTA, FQGNSA. The chain's CDR3 is CASSLGGGDGYTF. The DNA of the CDR3 is TGTGCCAGCAGCTTAGGGGGAGGGGACGGCTACACCTTC.

The genes are TRBV3-1 and TRBJ2-1, with D unclear. Germline CDR1 and CDR2: LGHDT and YNNKEL (reference sequence). Between the trimmed V and J ends, which lost 3 bases and 1 base, there was a span of 10 bases. The CDR3 sequence is 15 residues long. CDR3 in DNA: TGTGCCAGCAGCCAGGCTTCTAGGTCCTACAATGAGCAGTTCTTC. It yields the protein CASSQASRSYNEQFF.

J is TRBJ2-1 and V is TRBV10-1; possible D gene TRBD2, 6 bases. The CDR3 sequence is 17 residues long. Trimming pared 0 bases from V and 2 bases from J, leaving 14 bases between. Per the germline V gene, CDR1 is WNHNN and CDR2 is SYGVQD (reference sequence). The DNA for the CDR3 is TGCGCCAGCAGTGAGTCTCTACGGGAGAGGGCCTACAATGAGCAGTTCTTC. Translated, it gives CASSESLRERAYNEQFF.

In this sample, this clonotype turned up many times. The chain uses TRBV5-8 and TRBJ2-1; the D gene could be TRBD1 or TRBD2 (5 bases each). From germline, CDR1 is SGHTS and CDR2 YDEGEE. The CDR3 sequence is 15 residues long. Trimming took off 3 bases at V and 4 bases at J, with 14 bases between the two ends. Written as DNA, the CDR3 is TGTGCCAGCAGCTCCCCGGACGGGGCTTACAATGAGCAGTTCTTC. It yields the protein CASSSPDGAYNEQFF.

There are many counts of this clonotype. This rearrangement joins TRBV18 to TRBJ2-7; TRBD2 agrees at 7 bases. J was trimmed by 5 bases and V by 4 bases; bases with no gene match: 8. The germline CDR1 and CDR2 sequences are KGHSH and LQKENI. The CDR3 contains 14 residues. The CDR3 protein is CASSLAGVLHEQYF. CDR3 DNA sequence: TGTGCCAGCTCACTGGCGGGAGTGCTCCACGAGCAGTACTTC.

This clonotype has at least ten counts. The rearrangement links TRBV18 to TRBJ2-3; TRBD2 is a possible D gene (5 bases). Trimming removed 0 bases at V and 7 bases at J, with 11 bases between. Per the germline V gene, CDR1 is KGHSH and CDR2 is LQKENI. The CDR3 spans 14 residues. CDR3 protein: CASSPPGSANTQYF. The CDR3 DNA sequence: TGTGCCAGCTCACCACCGGGGAGTGCAAATACGCAGTATTTT.

This clonotype occurred many times. The chain couples TRBV20-1 to TRBJ2-7; D possibly matches TRBD1 or TRBD2 (5 bases each). The CDR3 runs 11 residues. V was clipped by 5 bases and J by 6 bases, with 11 bases between them. Germline-derived CDR1 and CDR2 are DFQATT and SNEGSKA (reference sequence). CDR3 sequence reads: CSASGAREQYF. CDR3 nucleotide sequence: TGCAGTGCTTCCGGGGCTCGCGAGCAGTACTTC.

As to this clonotype: The junction departs from germline at one end; a sequencing error may be responsible. The chain joins TRBV5-6 to TRBJ1-4; no clear D. From germline, CDR1 is SGHDT and CDR2 YYEEEE. This CDR3 contains 14 residues. CDR3 residues: CATNVTEINEKLVF. In DNA form, the CDR3 reads TGTGCCACTAACGTAACGGAGATTAATGAAAAACTGGTTTTT.

This clonotype was counted many times. The V call is TRBV14, the J call TRBJ2-2, with TRBD1 as a possible D gene (5 bases). Looked up from germline, CDR1 is SGHDN and CDR2 is FVKESK. V shed 4 bases and J shed 4 bases, with 10 bases lying between them. CDR3 length equals 14 residues. Written as DNA, the CDR3 is TGTGCCAGCAGCCGGCAGGGTGGCACCGGGGAGCTGTTTTTT. Amino acids: CASSRQGGTGELFF.

The table lists this clonotype with many counts. The J gene is TRBJ2-5, the V gene TRBV7-9; TRBD2 aligns across 10 bases. CDR3 length: 15 amino acids. Unmatched junction bases numbered 5, after V lost 2 bases and J lost 5 bases. CDR1 and CDR2 from the germline V gene are SEHNR and FQNEAQ (reference sequence). CDR3 region: CASSLSSGSYETQYF. The CDR3 DNA follows: TGTGCCAGCAGCTTATCTAGCGGGAGTTACGAGACCCAGTACTTC.

In DNA, the CDR3 is TGTGCCTGGAACATAGCGGGAGGGGGTGAGCAGTTCTTC. It encodes CAWNIAGGGEQFF. The chain combines TRBV30 with TRBJ2-1; the match to TRBD2 covers 11 bases. The CDR3 runs 13 residues. The V gene end was trimmed by 4 bases and the J gene end by 9 bases; junction bases not matched to a gene: 5. CDR1 is GTSNPN and CDR2 is SVGIG in the germline V gene (reference sequence).

This chain uses TRBV10-3 with TRBJ2-1, with 7 bases aligning to TRBD2. Germline V CDR1 and CDR2: ENHRY, SYGVKD. This CDR3 is 13 amino acids long. With 8 bases clipped from V and 3 bases from J, the junction kept 4 bases outside the gene matches. CDR3 sequence (DNA): TGTGCCATCCTCCGGACTAGCTACAATGAGCAGTTCTTC. This sequence encodes CAILRTSYNEQFF.

This clonotype was seen ten or more times. This rearrangement joins TRBV20-1 to TRBJ2-7; 8 nucleotides line up with TRBD2. The CDR3 has 15 residues. Unmatched junction bases numbered 9, after V lost 5 bases and J lost 0 bases. Per the germline V gene, CDR1 is DFQATT and CDR2 is SNEGSKA (reference sequence). CDR3 DNA sequence: TGCAGTGCTGGTAGAGCGGGAGAGAGCTCCTACGAGCAGTACTTC. Its translation: CSAGRAGESSYEQYF.

A few counts support this clonotype. The CDR3 coding sequence is TGTGCCAGCAGTTTTACTAGGGGTGAAAAACTGTTTTTT. This sequence encodes CASSFTRGEKLFF. The chain couples TRBV28 to TRBJ1-4, with D tentatively TRBD1 (5 bases). V was clipped by 3 bases and J by 7 bases, with 9 bases between them. This CDR3 comprises 13 residues. Germline values: CDR1 MDHEN, CDR2 SYDVKM.

The gene calls are TRBV20-1 and TRBJ1-1; D might be TRBD1 (5 bases). The V gene lost 5 bases and the J gene lost 0 bases, with 22 bases spanning the gap. Germline CDR1 DFQATT, CDR2 SNEGSKA (reference sequence). The CDR3 has 17 residues. CDR3 loop: CSALTGRGGWLNTEAFF. The CDR3 DNA is TGCAGTGCTCTAACCGGGAGGGGAGGTTGGTTGAACACTGAAGCTTTCTTT.

This clonotype was counted a few times. The chain links TRBV7-3 to TRBJ2-2, with D hard to call. Trimming took 3 bases from V and 1 from J, leaving 9 bases between them. The germline CDR1 and CDR2 sequences are SGHTA and FQGTGA. The CDR3 totals 15 residues. The CDR3 DNA sequence: TGTGCCAGCAGCTTCGTTACGGGGAACACCGGGGAGCTGTTTTTT. Translation: CASSFVTGNTGELFF.